This T cell receptor (beta chain) originates from a study of T cells in Graves' hyperthyroidism and ophthalmopathy. This CDR3 contains 14 residues. Germline-derived CDR1 and CDR2 are SGHNT and YENEEA. It was around 10 ml of fresh peripheral blood that supplied the PBMCs. The study's findings and limits: Before onset, by a median of approximately 6.8 months, the model predicted ophthalmopathy. In the analysis, a 13 V-J model separated ophthalmopathy from stable hyperthyroidism.

TCR beta CDR3 region amplification was performed from RNA transcripts. The primer set for the first-round RT-PCR of the TCR CDR3 was HTBI. Each CDR3 protein gets one entry after TCRdb re-called the multiplex PCR reads with MiXCR. The sample has about 580,000 distinct CDR3 sequences, approximately 13% seen once. For this clonotype: No antigen is known for it. Being one base from a much bigger clone, this may be a read error.

Sequenced material: blood. This sequence joins TRBV11-3 and TRBJ1-5; 10 nucleotides align to TRBD1. The sequence was obtained from a woman aged 30 to 39 with Graves' hyperthyroidism that later progressed to Graves' ophthalmopathy. In DNA form, the CDR3 reads TGTGCCAGCAGCGCGGGACAGGGGAATCCGCCCCAGCATTTT. This gives the protein CASSAGQGNPPQHF.